This T cell receptor (beta chain) was identified in a study of blood T cells in healthy people across ages. About the study: Roughly one uniquely barcoded beta molecule per two T cells was captured.

Study-level findings and limits: Measured against age, TCR beta diversity per million T cells decreased in a roughly linear manner.

As to this clonotype: The antigen remains unidentified.

Then a second PCR, running about 7 to 11 cycles, was carried out with a sample-barcoded 5' primer and a J-beta primer mix. From the 5' RACE reads, TCRdb called clonotypes with MiXCR, one entry per CDR3 protein. The sample yields over a million distinct CDR3 sequences, roughly 45% seen once. V lost 4 bases, J lost 5 bases, and 6 bases stayed unmatched. The CDR3 extends over 14 amino acids. The germline gives CDR1 SGHKS, CDR2 YYEKEE (reference sequence). The chain employs TRBV5-5 and TRBJ2-5; the match to TRBD1 covers 9 bases. The sample comprised blood. The receptor comes from a woman aged 18 to 35 in good health. In DNA form, the CDR3 reads TGTGCCAGCAGCAAGGGACAGGGACACGAGACCCAGTACTTC. Translated: CASSKGQGHETQYF.